These 3 T cell receptor beta chains originate from one sample sequenced in a study of blood T cell repertoires in COVID-19. Some clones are missing from TCRdb's copy, which holds only in-frame ones; the method was immunoSEQ multiplex PCR. The sample yields around 280,000 clones, around 86% seen once. Sequencing was carried out using peripheral blood. The origin of the receptors is a woman between 25 and 40 years old who had recovered from COVID-19.

CDR3 in amino acids: CAIATSWEMNEQFF. The CDR3 DNA reads TGTGCCATCGCCACTAGTTGGGAGATGAATGAGCAGTTCTTC. The V call is TRBV10-3, the J call TRBJ2-1; perhaps TRBD2 as D (5 bases). The CDR3 is made up of 14 amino acids. V was shortened by 8 bases and J by 7 bases, with 18 bases between the two germline ends. The germline V gene encodes CDR1 ENHRY and CDR2 SYGVKD.

The genes are TRBV19 and TRBJ1-4, with TRBD1 matching over 7 bases. The junction had 12 bases not matched to a gene; V was cut back by 6 bases and J by 8 bases. The CDR3 spans 15 residues. Per germline, CDR1 LNHDA and CDR2 SQIVND (reference sequence). The CDR3 DNA reads TGTGCCAGTAGAACTATCCGGGACAGCGCCGAAAAACTGTTTTTT. It encodes CASRTIRDSAEKLFF.

The rearrangement uses TRBV16 and TRBJ2-2; D is unresolved. CDR1 KGHSY and CDR2 FQNENV come from the germline V gene. The CDR3 loop spans 15 amino acids. The V end was cut by 2 bases, the J end by 6 bases, with 13 bases between. CDR3 amino acids: CASSQLSPRAGELFF. CDR3 nucleotides: TGTGCCAGCAGCCAACTTTCACCCCGGGCCGGGGAGCTGTTTTTT.